Each of the 18 T cell receptor beta chains below was sequenced from the same sample in a study of T cell repertoires in cytomegalovirus infection. TCRdb re-called the reads through MiXCR, storing one row per CDR3 protein. The table includes about 600,000 distinct CDR3 sequences, about 24% detected once. Sequencing input: CD8+ T cells from PBMCs. These receptors all stem from a human donor in good health (CMV status not recorded). Some clones in this sample may be carry-over from other donors' samples.

The rearrangement links TRBV14 to TRBJ1-2; 8 bases map to TRBD1. V dropped 2 bases and J dropped 8; count of bases not matched to a gene: 7. This CDR3 is 14 amino acids long. CDR1 is SGHDN, CDR2 FVKESK, per germline. The CDR3 DNA follows: TGTGCCAGCAGCCAAAAGGACAGGGTCGTGGGCTACACCTTC. It translates to CASSQKDRVVGYTF.

This clonotype was observed a few times. V gene TRBV28 combines with J gene TRBJ2-7; either TRBD1 or TRBD2 may fit D (6 bases each). The germline V gene has CDR1 MDHEN and CDR2 SYDVKM. This CDR3 is built from 14 residues. The CDR3: CVCPGATAAYEQYV. The CDR3 coding sequence is TGTGTATGTCCGGGGGCTACAGCCGCCTACGAGCAGTACGTC.

CDR3 nucleotide sequence: TGTGCCAGCAGCTCCCCGACAGGAGCCTACGAGCAGTACTTC. Protein: CASSSPTGAYEQYF. V usage is TRBV7-9 and J usage is TRBJ2-7, with a tentative D call TRBD1 (6 bases). CDR1 and CDR2 from the germline V gene are SEHNR and FQNEAQ (reference sequence). The CDR3 has 14 residues. Trimming stripped 4 bases from V and 2 bases from J, with 12 bases between.

This clonotype has just a few counts. The gene calls are TRBV7-9 and TRBJ1-4; weak D call: TRBD1 (6 bases). Germline CDR1 and CDR2: SEHNR and FQNEAQ (reference sequence). The CDR3 sequence is 14 residues long. V gave up 5 bases and J gave up 4 bases, with 11 bases separating them. The CDR3 region has the DNA TGTGCCAGCAGCCCAGGGGCGTTTAATGAAAAACTGTTTTTT. It specifies CASSPGAFNEKLFF.

This clonotype was seen once. The gene calls are TRBV29-1 and TRBJ2-7; D not resolved. This CDR3 region has 12 residues. V was clipped by 6 bases and J by 2 bases, with 11 bases between them. Germline CDR1 is SQVTM and CDR2 is ANQGSEA. The CDR3 spells CSVLGGTYEQYF. As DNA, the CDR3 is TGCAGCGTGCTTGGCGGAACCTACGAGCAGTACTTC.

The V gene is TRBV7-3, the J gene TRBJ2-3, with 8 bases that match TRBD1. CDR1 is SGHTA and CDR2 is FQGTGA in the germline V gene. J was trimmed by 5 bases and V by 2 bases; bases with no gene match: 6. This CDR3 contains 15 residues. CDR3 coding DNA: TGTGCCAGCAGCTTAGGCAGGGGGCGCATAGATACGCAGTATTTT. This encodes CASSLGRGRIDTQYF.

This clonotype showed up just a few times. The chain has TRBV28 and TRBJ1-1; TRBD1 might be the D (6 bases). CDR3 length equals 14 residues. The germline V gene encodes CDR1 MDHEN and CDR2 SYDVKM. V lost 6 bases and J lost 10, with 21 bases in between. The CDR3 DNA sequence: TGTGCCAGCAGGGCGAACGACAGGAGACGGGCAGCTTTCTTT. Translated, it gives CASRANDRRRAAFF.

J is TRBJ2-1 and V is TRBV14, with D perhaps TRBD1 (5 bases). This CDR3 contains 16 residues. CDR1 is SGHDN and CDR2 is FVKESK in the germline V gene. V dropped 6 bases and J dropped 4 bases, with 19 bases sitting between them. CDR3 nucleotides: TGTGCCAGCAGACAGAGTGGGGCAGGGCCATACAATGAGCAGTTCTTC. Amino acids: CASRQSGAGPYNEQFF.

CDR3 nucleotide sequence: TGTGCCAGCAGTTTAGTCCCCTCCTACAATGAGCAGTTCTTC. Amino acids: CASSLVPSYNEQFF. This sequence joins TRBV6-2 or TRBV6-3 and TRBJ2-1; D is undetermined. V was shortened by 4 bases and J by 0 bases, with 7 bases between the two germline ends. The germline gives CDR1 MNHEY, CDR2 SVGEGT. This CDR3 has 14 residues.

This clonotype was recorded at least ten times. In nucleotides, the CDR3 is TGTGCCAGCAGCTTAGGGGCGGGTAGCGAGCAGTACGTC. This encodes CASSLGAGSEQYV. The chain has TRBV7-2 and TRBJ2-7, with TRBD2 as a possible D gene (5 bases). The CDR3 contains 13 residues. Germline V gene sequence: CDR1 SGHTA, CDR2 FQGNSA. V was shortened by 1 base and J by 6 bases, with 10 bases between the two germline ends.

J is TRBJ1-2 and V is TRBV6-2 or TRBV6-3, with D tentatively TRBD1 (5 bases). The CDR3 extends over 13 amino acids. V dropped 7 bases and J dropped 4 bases, with 13 bases sitting between them. Looked up from germline, CDR1 is MNHEY and CDR2 is SVGEGT. DNA for the CDR3: TGTGCCAGCACCTTAGAGACAGTCTATGGCTACACCTTC. It translates to CASTLETVYGYTF.

Many counts were recorded for this clonotype. The rearrangement uses TRBV7-6 and TRBJ2-1; 9 bases are shared with TRBD1. The CDR3 covers 15 residues. Trimming took 4 bases from V and 7 from J; bases not matched to a gene: 8. Germline-derived CDR1 and CDR2 are SGHVS and FNYEAQ. The CDR3 sequence is CASSYDRGARNEQFF. For the CDR3, the DNA is TGTGCCAGCAGCTATGACAGGGGGGCGAGGAATGAGCAGTTCTTC.

Concerning this clonotype itself: Since a much larger clone is just one base distant, this may be a read error. V and J are TRBV7-8 and TRBJ2-1, with D hard to call. Germline-derived CDR1 and CDR2 are SGHVS and FQNEAQ. This CDR3 spans 13 amino acids. The CDR3 region is CVSSPAVGNEQFF. CDR3 nucleotides: TGTGTCAGCAGCCCCGCGGTGGGGAATGAGCAGTTCTTC.

This clonotype has ten or more counts. CDR3 sequence: CASSEGPKGSYEQYV. DNA of the CDR3: TGTGCCAGCAGTGAGGGACCCAAAGGGTCCTACGAGCAGTACGTC. The chain couples TRBV25-1 to TRBJ2-7; D tentatively fits TRBD1 or TRBD2 (5 bases each). The V gene lost 3 bases and the J gene lost 1 base, with 13 bases spanning the gap. CDR3 length equals 15 residues. The germline gives CDR1 MGHDK, CDR2 SYGVNS.

This clonotype was found many times. The chain carries TRBV12-3 or TRBV12-4 and TRBJ2-3; D perhaps matches TRBD2 (7 bases). V gave up 3 bases and J gave up 5 bases, with 18 bases separating them. There are 16 residues in the CDR3. The CDR3 reads CASSFWPGGSQDTQYF. The CDR3 DNA follows: TGTGCCAGCAGTTTTTGGCCGGGGGGCTCCCAAGATACGCAGTATTTT.

The rearrangement joins TRBV29-1 to TRBJ2-5; the match to TRBD1 covers 8 bases. Germline CDR1 is SQVTM and CDR2 is ANQGSEA. The CDR3 is made up of 17 amino acids. With 0 bases clipped from V and 3 bases from J, the junction kept 12 bases outside the gene matches. Here the CDR3 reads CSVEDAQGARGKETQYF. The DNA of the CDR3 is TGCAGCGTTGAAGATGCCCAGGGGGCGAGGGGAAAAGAGACCCAGTACTTC.

The rearrangement links TRBV4-2 to TRBJ2-1; the D is unclear. V was trimmed by 0 bases and J by 9 bases, leaving 6 bases between them. The CDR3 runs to 12 residues. CDR1 is LGHNA, CDR2 YNFKEQ, per germline. CDR3 sequence: CASSQDRVEQFF. The DNA for the CDR3 is TGTGCCAGCAGCCAAGATCGGGTTGAGCAGTTCTTC.

In its sample, this clonotype was seen a few times. This chain joins TRBV11-2 and TRBJ1-5; 10 bases align to TRBD1. CDR1 and CDR2 (germline): SGHAT, FQNNGV. The CDR3 covers 15 residues. The J segment lost 6 bases and the V segment lost 1 base, leaving 3 bases of the junction unmatched. CDR3 coding DNA: TGTGCCAGCAGCTTAGGGGACAGGGGAATTCAGCCCCAGCATTTT. As protein: CASSLGDRGIQPQHF.